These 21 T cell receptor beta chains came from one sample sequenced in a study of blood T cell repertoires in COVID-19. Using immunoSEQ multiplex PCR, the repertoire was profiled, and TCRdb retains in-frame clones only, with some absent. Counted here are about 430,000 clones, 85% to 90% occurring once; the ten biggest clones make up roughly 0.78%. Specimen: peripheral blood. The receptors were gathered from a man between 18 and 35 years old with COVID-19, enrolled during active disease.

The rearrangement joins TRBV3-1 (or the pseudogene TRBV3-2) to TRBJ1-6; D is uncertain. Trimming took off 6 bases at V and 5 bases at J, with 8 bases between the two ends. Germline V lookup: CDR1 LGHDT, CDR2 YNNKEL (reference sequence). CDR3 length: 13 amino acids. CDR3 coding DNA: TGTGCCAGCAGGGACTATGATAATTCACCCCTCCACTTT. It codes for CASRDYDNSPLHF.

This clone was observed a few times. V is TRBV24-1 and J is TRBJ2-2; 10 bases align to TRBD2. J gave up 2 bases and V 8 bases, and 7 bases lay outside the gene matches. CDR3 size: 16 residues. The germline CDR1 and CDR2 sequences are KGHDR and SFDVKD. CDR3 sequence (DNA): TGTGCCACCATGGCTAGCGGGAGTCCCAACACCGGGGAGCTGTTTTTT. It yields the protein CATMASGSPNTGELFF.

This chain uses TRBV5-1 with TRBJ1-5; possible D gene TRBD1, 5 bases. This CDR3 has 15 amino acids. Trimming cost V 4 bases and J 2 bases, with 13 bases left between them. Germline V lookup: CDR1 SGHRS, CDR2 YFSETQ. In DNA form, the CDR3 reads TGCGCCAGCAGCAAATTGCCGGGGGGCAATCAGCCCCAGCATTTT. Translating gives CASSKLPGGNQPQHF.

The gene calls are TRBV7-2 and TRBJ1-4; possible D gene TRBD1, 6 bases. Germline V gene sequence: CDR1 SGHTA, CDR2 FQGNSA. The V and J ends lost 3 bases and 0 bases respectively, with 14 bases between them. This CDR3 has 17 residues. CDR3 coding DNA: TGTGCCAGCAGCTTCCGTCGGGACACTGCAACTAATGAAAAACTGTTTTTT. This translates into CASSFRRDTATNEKLFF.

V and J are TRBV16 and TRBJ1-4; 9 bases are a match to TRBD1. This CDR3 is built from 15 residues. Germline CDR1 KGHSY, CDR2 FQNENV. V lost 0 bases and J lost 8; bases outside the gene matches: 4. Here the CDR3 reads CASSQSGQGNEKLFF. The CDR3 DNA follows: TGTGCCAGCAGCCAATCCGGACAGGGGAACGAAAAACTGTTTTTT.

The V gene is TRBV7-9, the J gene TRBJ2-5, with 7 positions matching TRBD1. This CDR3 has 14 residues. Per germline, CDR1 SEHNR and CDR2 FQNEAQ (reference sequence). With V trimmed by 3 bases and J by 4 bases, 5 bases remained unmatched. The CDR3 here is CASSFRTGIETQYF. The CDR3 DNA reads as TGTGCCAGCAGCTTTCGGACAGGAATAGAGACCCAGTACTTC.

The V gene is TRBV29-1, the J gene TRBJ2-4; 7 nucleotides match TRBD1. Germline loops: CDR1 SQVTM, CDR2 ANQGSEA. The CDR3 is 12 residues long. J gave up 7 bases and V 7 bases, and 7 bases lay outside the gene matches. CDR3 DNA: TGCAGCGCTGTCAGGACAGGTAACATTCAGTACTTC. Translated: CSAVRTGNIQYF. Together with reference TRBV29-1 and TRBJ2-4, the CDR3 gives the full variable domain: SAVISQKPSRDICQRGTSLTIQCQVDSQVTMMFWYRQQPGQSLTLIATANQGSEATYESGFVIDKFPISRPNLTFSTLTVSNMSPEDSSIYLCSAVRTGNIQYFGAGTRLSVL.

The CDR3 sequence: CASSLGTGHYNEQFF. CDR3 nucleotides: TGTGCCAGCAGCTTAGGGACAGGACACTACAATGAGCAGTTCTTC. The chain has TRBV7-6 and TRBJ2-1, with TRBD1 matching over 7 bases. CDR1 is SGHVS and CDR2 is FNYEAQ in the germline V gene. This CDR3 is built from 15 residues. V shed 1 base and J 3 bases; nucleotides not matched to a gene: 3. The full variable domain, its missing parts supplied by reference TRBV7-6 and TRBJ2-1, is GAGVSQSPRYKVTKRGQDVALRCDPISGHVSLYWYRQALGQGPEFLTYFNYEAQQDKSGLPNDRFSAERPEGSISTLTIQRTEQRDSAMYRCASSLGTGHYNEQFFGPGTRLTVL.

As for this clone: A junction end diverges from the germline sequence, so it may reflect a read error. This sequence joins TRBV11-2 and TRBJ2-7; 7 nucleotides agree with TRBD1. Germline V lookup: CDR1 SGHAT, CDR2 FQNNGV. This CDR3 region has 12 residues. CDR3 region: CASSLVGDRGSF. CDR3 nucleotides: TGTGCCAGCAGCTTAGTAGGGGACAGAGGATCTTTC.

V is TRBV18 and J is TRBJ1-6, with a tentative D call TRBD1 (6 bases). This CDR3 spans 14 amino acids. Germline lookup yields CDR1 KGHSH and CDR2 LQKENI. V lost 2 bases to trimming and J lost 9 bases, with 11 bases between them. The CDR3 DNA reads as TGTGCCAGCTCACCAGGGGGCTCTGGTTCACCCCTCCACTTT. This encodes CASSPGGSGSPLHF.

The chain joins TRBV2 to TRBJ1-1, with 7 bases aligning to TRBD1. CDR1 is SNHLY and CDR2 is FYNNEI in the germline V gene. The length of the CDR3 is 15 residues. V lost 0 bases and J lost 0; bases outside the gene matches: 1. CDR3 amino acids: CASSEATGMNTEAFF. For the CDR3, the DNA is TGTGCCAGCAGTGAAGCGACAGGGATGAACACTGAAGCTTTCTTT.

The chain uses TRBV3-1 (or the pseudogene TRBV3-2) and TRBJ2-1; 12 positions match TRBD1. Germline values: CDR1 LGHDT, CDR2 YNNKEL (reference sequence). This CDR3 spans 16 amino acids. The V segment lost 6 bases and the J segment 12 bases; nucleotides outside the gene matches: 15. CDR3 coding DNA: TGTGCCAGCAGAAATAGTTTCCGGGACAGGGGGCGTGGGCAGTTCTTC. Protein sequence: CASRNSFRDRGRGQFF.

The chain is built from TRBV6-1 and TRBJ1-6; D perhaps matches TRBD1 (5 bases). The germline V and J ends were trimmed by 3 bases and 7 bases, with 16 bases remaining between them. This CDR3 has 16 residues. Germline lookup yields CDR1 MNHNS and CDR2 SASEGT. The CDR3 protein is CASSDWGPQGNSPLHF. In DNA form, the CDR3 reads TGTGCCAGCAGTGATTGGGGCCCTCAAGGCAATTCACCCCTCCACTTT.

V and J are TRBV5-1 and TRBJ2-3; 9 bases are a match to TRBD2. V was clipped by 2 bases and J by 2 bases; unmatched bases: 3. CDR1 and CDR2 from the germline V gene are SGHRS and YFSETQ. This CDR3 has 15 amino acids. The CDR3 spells CASSFLAGYTDTQYF. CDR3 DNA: TGCGCCAGCAGCTTTCTAGCGGGATACACAGATACGCAGTATTTT.

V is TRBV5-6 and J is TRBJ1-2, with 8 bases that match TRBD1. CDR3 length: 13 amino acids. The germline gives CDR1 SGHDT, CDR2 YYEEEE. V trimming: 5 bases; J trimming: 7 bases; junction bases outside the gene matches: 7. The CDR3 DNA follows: TGTGCCAGCAGGTACCAGGGGGCTAGTGGCTACACCTTC. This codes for CASRYQGASGYTF.

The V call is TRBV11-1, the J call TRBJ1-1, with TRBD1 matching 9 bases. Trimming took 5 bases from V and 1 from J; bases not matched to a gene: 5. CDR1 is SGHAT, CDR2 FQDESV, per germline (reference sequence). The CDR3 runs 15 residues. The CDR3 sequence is CASSRGTGRNTEAFF. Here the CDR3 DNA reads TGTGCCAGCAGCCGGGGGACAGGGCGGAACACTGAAGCTTTCTTT.

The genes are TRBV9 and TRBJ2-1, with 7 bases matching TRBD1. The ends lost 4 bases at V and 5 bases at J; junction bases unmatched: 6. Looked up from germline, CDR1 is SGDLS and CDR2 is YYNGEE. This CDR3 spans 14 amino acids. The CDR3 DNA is TGTGCCAGCAGCAAACCCGGGACAGACAATGAGCAGTTCTTC. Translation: CASSKPGTDNEQFF.

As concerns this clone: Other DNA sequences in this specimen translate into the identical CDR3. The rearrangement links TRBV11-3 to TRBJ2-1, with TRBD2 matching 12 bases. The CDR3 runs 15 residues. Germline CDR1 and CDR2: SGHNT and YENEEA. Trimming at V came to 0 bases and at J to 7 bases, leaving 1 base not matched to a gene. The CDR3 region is CASSLELAGGNEQFF. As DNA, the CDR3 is TGTGCCAGCAGCTTAGAGCTAGCGGGAGGGAATGAGCAGTTCTTC.

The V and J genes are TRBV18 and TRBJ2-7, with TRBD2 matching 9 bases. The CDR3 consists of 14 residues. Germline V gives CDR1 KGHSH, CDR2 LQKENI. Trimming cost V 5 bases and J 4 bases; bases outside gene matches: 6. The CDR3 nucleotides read TGTGCCAGCTCATTAGCGGGAGACGCATACGAGCAGTACTTC. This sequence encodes CASSLAGDAYEQYF. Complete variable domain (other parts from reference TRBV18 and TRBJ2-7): NAGVMQNPRHLVRRRGQEARLRCSPMKGHSHVYWYRQLPEEGLKFMVYLQKENIIDESGMPKERFSAEFPKEGPSILRIQQVVRGDSAAYFCASSLAGDAYEQYFGPGTRLTVT.

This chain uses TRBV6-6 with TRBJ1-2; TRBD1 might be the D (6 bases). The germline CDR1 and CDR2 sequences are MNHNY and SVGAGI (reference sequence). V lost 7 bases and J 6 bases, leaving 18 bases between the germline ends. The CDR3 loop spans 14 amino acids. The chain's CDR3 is CASIDGGGGNGYTF. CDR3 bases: TGTGCCAGCATCGATGGGGGAGGGGGGAATGGCTACACCTTC.

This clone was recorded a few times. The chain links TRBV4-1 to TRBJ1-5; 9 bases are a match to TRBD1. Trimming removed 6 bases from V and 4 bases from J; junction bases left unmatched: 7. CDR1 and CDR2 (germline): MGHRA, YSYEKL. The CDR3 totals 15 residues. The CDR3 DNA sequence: TGCGCCAGCAGTTACCGGGACAGGGATAATCAGCCCCAGCATTTT. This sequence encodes CASSYRDRDNQPQHF.